A single sample is the source of the 7 T cell receptor beta chains below, sequenced in a study of OX40 agonist ivuxolimab in advanced cancers. Libraries were prepared by immunoSEQ multiplex PCR; TCRdb keeps only in-frame clonotypes and omits some of them. The repertoire holds approximately 60,000 clones, 77% seen once, with roughly 6.3% in the top ten. Here the sequenced sample was CD4+ or CD8+ T cells sorted from blood, taken in a trial of the OX40 agonist ivuxolimab. These receptors were obtained from an adult with an advanced solid tumor such as melanoma, head and neck, liver or kidney cancer.

CDR3 region: CASSLGGPGANVLTF. The CDR3 DNA follows: TGTGCCAGCAGCTTAGGGGGGCCAGGGGCCAACGTCCTGACTTTC. The V and J genes are TRBV7-7 and TRBJ2-6; tentative D call: TRBD1 (6 bases). This CDR3 contains 15 residues. Trimming took 1 base from V and 4 from J, leaving 8 bases between them. Germline lookup yields CDR1 SSHAT and CDR2 FNYEAQ (reference sequence). The entire variable domain, with the rest obtained from reference TRBV7-7 and TRBJ2-6, is as follows: GAGVSQSPRYKVTKRGQDVTLRCDPISSHATLYWYQQALGQGPEFLTYFNYEAQPDKSGLPSDRFSAERPEGSISTLTIQRTEQRDSAMYRCASSLGGPGANVLTFGAGSRLTVL.

J is TRBJ1-3 and V is TRBV6-5; D perhaps matches TRBD1 (5 bases). CDR3 size: 14 residues. CDR1 is MNHEY and CDR2 is SVGAGI in the germline V gene. V lost 6 bases and J 4 bases, leaving 13 bases between the germline ends. The CDR3 coding sequence is TGTGCCAGCAGCCGAGGGGTATTGGGAAACACCATATATTTT. Protein: CASSRGVLGNTIYF.

This rearrangement joins TRBV5-1 to TRBJ2-7; 7 bases match TRBD1. V lost 0 bases to trimming and J lost 5 bases; unmatched junction nucleotides: 2. The CDR3 has 13 amino acids. Germline V gene sequence: CDR1 SGHRS, CDR2 YFSETQ. CDR3 bases: TGCGCCAGCAGCTTGGTAGGGGGCAACGAGCAGTACTTC. Translated: CASSLVGGNEQYF.

V usage is TRBV14 and J usage is TRBJ1-6, with D possibly matching TRBD1 (6 bases). Germline CDR1 SGHDN, CDR2 FVKESK. Between the trimmed V and J ends, which lost 0 bases and 6 bases, there was a span of 9 bases. The CDR3 is made up of 15 amino acids. CDR3 protein: CASSQDSGANSPLHF. CDR3 DNA: TGTGCCAGCAGCCAAGATTCAGGGGCTAATTCACCCCTCCACTTT.

V is TRBV28 and J is TRBJ1-2, with 8 bases that match TRBD1. The CDR3 covers 11 residues. V was clipped by 10 bases and J by 8 bases; unmatched bases: 6. Germline lookup yields CDR1 MDHEN and CDR2 SYDVKM. The CDR3 is CAISDRVGYTF. The CDR3 DNA reads TGTGCCATTTCGGACAGGGTAGGCTACACCTTC.

This clone was picked up one time. The chain carries TRBV4-1 and TRBJ2-7; 8 bases map to TRBD1. The CDR3 totals 15 residues. Germline V lookup: CDR1 MGHRA, CDR2 YSYEKL. V dropped 0 bases and J dropped 5; count of bases not matched to a gene: 6. The CDR3 here is CASSQDRHRGDEQYF. For the CDR3, the DNA is TGCGCCAGCAGCCAAGACCGACACAGGGGGGACGAGCAGTACTTC.

V gene TRBV27 combines with J gene TRBJ2-1, with 10 bases aligning to TRBD2. The junction had 4 bases not matched to a gene; V was cut back by 5 bases and J by 0 bases. This CDR3 is 16 amino acids long. The germline CDR1 and CDR2 sequences are MNHEY and SMNVEV (reference sequence). CDR3 region: CASSGSGRGSYNEQFF. In nucleotides, the CDR3 is TGTGCCAGCAGTGGGAGCGGGAGGGGCTCCTACAATGAGCAGTTCTTC.